Listed here are 19 T cell receptor beta chains from one sample, sequenced in a study of T-cell memory formation after mild COVID-19. TCRdb reprocessed the 5' RACE reads via MiXCR and lists one record per CDR3 protein. The sample contains about 130,000 distinct CDR3 sequences, about 17% of which appear only once. The sequencing input was PBMCs or a T cell subset sorted from them (not recorded which). The origin of the receptors is a man aged 18 to 30 who had mild COVID-19 (a few samples of this study predate the infection). Cell type and time point are not known.

The rearrangement joins TRBV4-3 to TRBJ2-1, with 7 bases fitting TRBD1. CDR3 size: 15 residues. In germline, CDR1 is LGHNA, CDR2 YSLEER. J gave up 12 bases and V 0 bases, and 11 bases lay outside the gene matches. CDR3: CASSQDSGTEVGQFF. The DNA for the CDR3 is TGCGCCAGCAGCCAAGATTCCGGGACAGAGGTTGGGCAGTTCTTC.

This clonotype came up many times. This chain uses TRBV5-1 with TRBJ2-1; D unresolved. This CDR3 comprises 13 residues. Germline CDR1 is SGHRS and CDR2 is YFSETQ. V lost 4 bases, J lost 9 bases, and 14 bases lay in between. The chain's CDR3 is CASSRVLVGEQFF. DNA for the CDR3: TGCGCCAGCAGCCGTGTTCTAGTGGGTGAGCAGTTCTTC.

The chain employs TRBV6-6 and TRBJ2-7; D not resolved. Germline CDR1 reads MNHNY; CDR2 reads SVGAGI (reference sequence). CDR3 length: 14 residues. Trimming removed 0 bases at V and 3 bases at J, with 9 bases between. CDR3 DNA sequence: TGTGCCAGCAGTTACTCTTCCTATAACTACGAGCAGTACGTC. Protein product: CASSYSSYNYEQYV.

The CDR3 nucleotides are TGTGCCAGCAGCCAGGACCGCTCTGGAAACACCATATATTTT. This gives the protein CASSQDRSGNTIYF. The V gene is TRBV14, the J gene TRBJ1-3; D gene unclear. The CDR3 has 14 residues. Germline-derived CDR1 and CDR2 are SGHDN and FVKESK. V was shortened by 3 bases and J by 0 bases, with 6 bases between the two germline ends.

This clonotype has more than one count but fewer than ten. The V and J genes are TRBV12-3 or TRBV12-4 and TRBJ2-3; 7 bases fit TRBD1. This CDR3 has 13 amino acids. V shed 6 bases, J shed 4 bases, and the junction held 4 bases outside the gene matches. This chain's CDR3 is CASSIQGSDTQYF. CDR3 sequence (DNA): TGTGCCAGCAGCATACAGGGGTCAGATACGCAGTATTTT.

This clonotype was recorded many times. The V and J genes are TRBV5-1 and TRBJ2-3, with D possibly matching TRBD1 (6 bases). The V end lost 5 bases, the J end lost 4 bases, and 11 bases lay between the germline ends. This CDR3 is built from 13 residues. Germline V gene data show CDR1 as SGHRS and CDR2 as YFSETQ. CDR3 loop: CASSLQGADTQYF. DNA of the CDR3: TGCGCCAGCAGTCTACAGGGCGCAGATACGCAGTATTTT.

This clonotype showed up just a few times. The chain has TRBV6-5 and TRBJ1-6, with 10 positions matching TRBD1. This CDR3 comprises 16 residues. The trim removed 6 bases at V and 6 bases at J, leaving 8 bases unmatched. In germline, CDR1 is MNHEY, CDR2 SVGAGI. The CDR3 loop reads CASRLQTGGSNSPLHF. The CDR3 DNA is TGTGCCAGCAGACTACAGACAGGGGGCTCTAATTCACCCCTCCACTTT.

This clonotype came up a few times. The DNA of the CDR3 is TGCGCCAGCAACTTTAACGTAGGAGCCGGGGAGCTGTTTTTT. Translated, it gives CASNFNVGAGELFF. The rearrangement links TRBV5-1 to TRBJ2-2; unclear D gene. V was cut by 6 bases and J by 6 bases, with 15 bases left in between. The V gene's germline CDR1 is SGHRS and CDR2 YFSETQ. The CDR3 is 14 residues long.

This clonotype was counted between two and nine times. V and J are TRBV10-3 and TRBJ1-1, with a weak D call TRBD1 (5 bases). The CDR3 length is 14 residues. CDR1 is ENHRY and CDR2 is SYGVKD in the germline V gene. Trimming cost V 0 bases and J 6 bases, with 11 bases left between them. The CDR3 protein is CAISESGRVAEAFF. CDR3 in DNA: TGTGCCATCAGTGAGTCGGGCAGGGTCGCTGAAGCTTTCTTT.

The chain uses TRBV12-3 or TRBV12-4 and TRBJ2-7; a possible D gene is TRBD1 (5 bases). The V end lost 7 bases, the J end lost 2 bases, and 15 bases lay between the germline ends. The CDR3 spans 14 residues. The CDR3 DNA sequence: TGTGCCAGCACTCTTCGGACACCACCCTACGAGCAGTACTTC. It specifies CASTLRTPPYEQYF.

The chain couples TRBV24-1 to TRBJ2-1, with D possibly matching TRBD1 (6 bases). V dropped 4 bases and J dropped 9 bases, with 15 bases sitting between them. Germline V lookup: CDR1 KGHDR, CDR2 SFDVKD. The CDR3 consists of 14 residues. The CDR3 loop reads CATSDHRVLSEQFF. The CDR3 nucleotides are TGTGCCACCAGTGACCACAGGGTTCTAAGTGAGCAGTTCTTC.

J is TRBJ2-1 and V is TRBV5-6; D is possibly TRBD1 (6 bases). The CDR3 is 15 residues long. Trimming took off 4 bases at V and 5 bases at J, with 16 bases between the two ends. Germline assignment: CDR1 SGHDT and CDR2 YYEEEE. This chain's CDR3 is CASSSGQTKNNEQFF. The CDR3 region has the DNA TGTGCCAGCAGCAGCGGACAGACGAAAAACAATGAGCAGTTCTTC.

The chain has TRBV4-1 and TRBJ2-7, with 7 bases lining up with TRBD1. V dropped 1 base and J dropped 0; count of bases not matched to a gene: 3. CDR3 size: 15 residues. Germline V lookup: CDR1 MGHRA, CDR2 YSYEKL. DNA of the CDR3: TGCGCCAGCAGCCAAGGACAGGGCCCCTCCTACGAGCAGTACTTC. Encoded protein: CASSQGQGPSYEQYF.

This clonotype was picked up many times. The chain uses TRBV7-2 and TRBJ2-3; D uncertain. This CDR3 has 14 residues. Trimming took 3 bases from V and 0 from J, leaving 7 bases between them. CDR1 and CDR2 (germline): SGHTA, FQGNSA. The CDR3 loop reads CASSFIVSTDTQYF. The CDR3 coding sequence is TGTGCCAGCAGCTTCATTGTCAGCACAGATACGCAGTATTTT.

This clonotype has a handful of counts. The V and J genes are TRBV6-5 and TRBJ2-3; 9 positions match TRBD1. CDR1 MNHEY and CDR2 SVGAGI come from the germline V gene. The CDR3 is 15 residues long. The V and J ends lost 5 bases and 3 bases, in that order; junction bases with no gene match: 6. CDR3 sequence reads: CASSDTGGKTDTQYF. DNA of the CDR3: TGTGCCAGCAGTGACACAGGGGGCAAGACAGATACGCAGTATTTT.

This clonotype has just a few counts. This chain links TRBV28 with TRBJ2-5, with D uncertain. This CDR3 has 17 amino acids. The V gene lost 5 bases and the J gene lost 3 bases, with 22 bases spanning the gap. Germline V gene data show CDR1 as MDHEN and CDR2 as SYDVKM. CDR3 protein: CASSTPRPVSGEETQYF. CDR3 nucleotides: TGTGCCAGCAGTACCCCCCGCCCGGTCAGTGGGGAAGAGACCCAGTACTTC. Full variable domain (rest looked up from reference TRBV28 and TRBJ2-5): DVKVTQSSRYLVKRTGEKVFLECVQDMDHENMFWYRQDPGLGLRLIYFSYDVKMKEKGDIPEGYSVSREKKERFSLILESASTNQTSMYLCASSTPRPVSGEETQYFGPGTRLLVL.

The chain couples TRBV18 to TRBJ2-7; D is unresolved. Germline CDR1 KGHSH, CDR2 LQKENI. The CDR3 extends over 12 amino acids. Trimming shortened V by 2 bases and J by 2 bases, and 4 bases separated the two germline ends. Here the CDR3 DNA reads TGTGCCAGCTCACCATCCACCTACGAGCAGTACGTC. Protein sequence: CASSPSTYEQYV.

V is TRBV4-3 and J is TRBJ2-3, with a possible D match to TRBD2 (5 bases). The CDR3 consists of 14 residues. Germline V gives CDR1 LGHNA, CDR2 YSLEER. Trimming left V 4 bases short and J 5 bases short, with 13 bases between. CDR3 in amino acids: CASSPTPGIDTQYF. The CDR3 DNA follows: TGCGCCAGCAGCCCAACCCCGGGGATAGATACGCAGTATTTT.

The genes are TRBV20-1 and TRBJ2-5; the D gene is possibly TRBD2 (6 bases). V lost 0 bases to trimming and J lost 1 base, with 12 bases between them. The CDR3 extends over 15 amino acids. CDR1 DFQATT and CDR2 SNEGSKA come from the germline V gene (reference sequence). The CDR3 coding sequence is TGCAGTGCTAGAGATGCCAGGGAGGTCCAAGAGACCCAGTACTTC. Its translation is CSARDAREVQETQYF.